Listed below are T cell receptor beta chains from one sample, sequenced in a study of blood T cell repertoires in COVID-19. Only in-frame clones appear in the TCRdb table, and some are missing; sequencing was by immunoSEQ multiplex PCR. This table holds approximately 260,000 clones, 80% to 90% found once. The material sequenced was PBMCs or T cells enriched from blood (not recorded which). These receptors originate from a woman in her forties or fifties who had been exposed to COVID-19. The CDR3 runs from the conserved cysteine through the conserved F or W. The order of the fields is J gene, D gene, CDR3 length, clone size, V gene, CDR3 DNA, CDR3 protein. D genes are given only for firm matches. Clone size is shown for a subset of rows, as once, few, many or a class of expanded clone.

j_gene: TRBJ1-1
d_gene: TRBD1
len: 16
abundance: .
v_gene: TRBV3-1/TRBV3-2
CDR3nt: TGTGCCAGCAGCCAAGAGGGACAGGGATTGAACACTGAAGCTTTCTTT
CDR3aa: CASSQEGQGLNTEAFF

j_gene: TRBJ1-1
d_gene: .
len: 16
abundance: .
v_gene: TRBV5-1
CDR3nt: TGCGCCAGCAGCTTGTCAGGGGCGCAGGGGCTCACTGAAGCTTTCTTT
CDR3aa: CASSLSGAQGLTEAFF

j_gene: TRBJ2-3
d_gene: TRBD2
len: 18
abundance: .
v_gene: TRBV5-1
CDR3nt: TGCGCCAGCAGCCCGCAGGGCGGGGGGGTGAGGATAACAGATACGCAGTATTTT
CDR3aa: CASSPQGGGVRITDTQYF

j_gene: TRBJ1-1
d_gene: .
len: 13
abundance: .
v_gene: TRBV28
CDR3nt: TGTGCCAGCAGTCGGGTAGGGGGCACTGAAGCTTTCTTT
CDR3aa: CASSRVGGTEAFF

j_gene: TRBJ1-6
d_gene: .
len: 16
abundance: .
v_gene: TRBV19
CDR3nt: TGTGCCAGTAGTATGGGCCTGAGCTCCTATAATTCACCCCTCCACTTT
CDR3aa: CASSMGLSSYNSPLHF

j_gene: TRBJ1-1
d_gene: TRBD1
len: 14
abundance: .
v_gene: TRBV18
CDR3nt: TGTGCCAGCTCACCGACAGGGTTGAACACTGAAGCTTTCTTT
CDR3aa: CASSPTGLNTEAFF

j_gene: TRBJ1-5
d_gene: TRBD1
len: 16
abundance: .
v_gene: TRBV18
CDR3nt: TGTGCCAGCTCAACGGGACAGGGGACGAGCAATCAGCCCCAGCATTTT
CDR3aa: CASSTGQGTSNQPQHF

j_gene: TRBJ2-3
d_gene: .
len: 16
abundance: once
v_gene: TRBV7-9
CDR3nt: TGTGCCAGCAGCTTAGGACTTGGGGCCGGCACAGATACGCAGTATTTT
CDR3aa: CASSLGLGAGTDTQYF

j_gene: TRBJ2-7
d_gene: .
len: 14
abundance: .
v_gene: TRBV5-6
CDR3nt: TGTGCCAGCAGCTTGGCCTTCTTCTCCTACGAGCAGTACTTC
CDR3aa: CASSLAFFSYEQYF

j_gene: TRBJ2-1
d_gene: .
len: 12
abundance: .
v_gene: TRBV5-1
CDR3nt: TGCGCCAGCCGCCTCGGGAAAAATGAGCAGTTCTTC
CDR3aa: CASRLGKNEQFF

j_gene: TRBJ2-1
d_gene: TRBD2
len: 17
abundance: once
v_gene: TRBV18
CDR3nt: TGTGCCAGCTCACCAGACACTAGCGGGGTGGGCGACAATGAGCAGTTCTTC
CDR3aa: CASSPDTSGVGDNEQFF

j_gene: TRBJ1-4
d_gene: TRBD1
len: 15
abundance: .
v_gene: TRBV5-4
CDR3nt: TGTGCCAGCAGGCGACAGGGAGCAACTAATGAAAAACTGTTTTTT
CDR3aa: CASRRQGATNEKLFF

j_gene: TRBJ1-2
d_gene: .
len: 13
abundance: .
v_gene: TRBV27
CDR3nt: TGTGCCAGCAGCAATATCGGGGATGGTGGCTACACCTTC
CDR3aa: CASSNIGDGGYTF

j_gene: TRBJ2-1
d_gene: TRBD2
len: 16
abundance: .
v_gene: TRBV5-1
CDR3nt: TGCGCCAGCAGCGGGGCCCCTAGCGGGGGGGCGAATGAGCAGTTCTTC
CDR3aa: CASSGAPSGGANEQFF

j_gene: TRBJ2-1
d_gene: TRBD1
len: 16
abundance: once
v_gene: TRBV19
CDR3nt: TGTGCCAGTAGTCCGCAAACAGGGGCCGCCTACAATGAGCAGTTCTTC
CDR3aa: CASSPQTGAAYNEQFF

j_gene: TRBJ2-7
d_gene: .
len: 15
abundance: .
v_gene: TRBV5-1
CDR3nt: TGCGCCAGCAGCTTGGGGCACGCTTTCTCCTACGAGCAGTACTTC
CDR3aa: CASSLGHAFSYEQYF

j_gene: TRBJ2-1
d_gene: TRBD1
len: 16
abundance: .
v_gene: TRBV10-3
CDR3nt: TGTGCCATCAGTACCGCGACAGGGTCTTCCTACAATGAGCAGTTCTTC
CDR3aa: CAISTATGSSYNEQFF

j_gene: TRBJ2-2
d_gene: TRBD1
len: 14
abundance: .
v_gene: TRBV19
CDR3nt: TGTGCCAGCTCTGGACAGGGATACACCGGGGAGCTGTTTTTT
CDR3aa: CASSGQGYTGELFF

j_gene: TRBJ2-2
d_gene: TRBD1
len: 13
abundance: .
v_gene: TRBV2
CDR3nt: TGTGCCAGCAGAGGACAGGGGACCGGGGAGCTGTTTTTT
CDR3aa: CASRGQGTGELFF

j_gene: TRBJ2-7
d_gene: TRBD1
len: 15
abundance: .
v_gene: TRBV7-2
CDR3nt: TGTGCCAGCAGCTGGGACAGGTTCAGATCAGACGAGCAGTACTTC
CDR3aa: CASSWDRFRSDEQYF

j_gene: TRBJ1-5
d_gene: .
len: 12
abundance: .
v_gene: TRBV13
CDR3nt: TGTGCCAGCAGCTTACGTGATCAGCCCCAGCATTTT
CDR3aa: CASSLRDQPQHF

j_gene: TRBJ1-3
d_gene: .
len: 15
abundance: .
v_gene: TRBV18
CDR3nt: TGTGCCAGCTCACCCAATACAATCTTAGGAGACACCATATATTTT
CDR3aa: CASSPNTILGDTIYF

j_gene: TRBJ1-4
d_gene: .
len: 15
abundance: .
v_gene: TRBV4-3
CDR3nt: TGCGCCAGCAGCCTCGGGACCCAGGGAGGTGAAAAACTGTTTTTT
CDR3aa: CASSLGTQGGEKLFF

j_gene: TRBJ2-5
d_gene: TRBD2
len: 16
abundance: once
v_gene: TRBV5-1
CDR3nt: TGCGCCAGCAGCTTTTCTAGCGGGGGGGGACAAGAGACCCAGTACTTC
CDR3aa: CASSFSSGGGQETQYF

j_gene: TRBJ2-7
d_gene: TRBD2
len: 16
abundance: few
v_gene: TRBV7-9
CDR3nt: TGTGCCAGCAGCCGTACCGGGACTAGCGGAACCTACGAGCAGTACTTC
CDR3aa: CASSRTGTSGTYEQYF

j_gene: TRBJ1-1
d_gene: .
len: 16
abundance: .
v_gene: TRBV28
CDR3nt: TGTGCCAGCAGTTTAGTCAGGCCTCTAGGGGTCACTGAAGCTTTCTTT
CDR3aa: CASSLVRPLGVTEAFF

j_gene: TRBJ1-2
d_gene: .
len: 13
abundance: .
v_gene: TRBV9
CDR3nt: TGTGCCAGCAGCCACTCTCCCTCTTATGGCTACACCTTC
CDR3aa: CASSHSPSYGYTF

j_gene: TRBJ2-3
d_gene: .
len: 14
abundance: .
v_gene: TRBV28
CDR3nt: TGTGCCAGCAGTTTCAAGGGGATCACAGATACGCAGTATTTT
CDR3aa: CASSFKGITDTQYF

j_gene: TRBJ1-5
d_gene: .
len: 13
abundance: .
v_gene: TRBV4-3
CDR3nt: TGCGCCAGCAGCCAAGATCGGGGAGCCGAACAGCATTTT
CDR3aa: CASSQDRGAEQHF

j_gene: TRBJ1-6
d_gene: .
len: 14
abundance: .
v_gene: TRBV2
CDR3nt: TGTGCCAGTACATCTTCAACAGGGTACTCACCCCTCCACTTT
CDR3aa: CASTSSTGYSPLHF

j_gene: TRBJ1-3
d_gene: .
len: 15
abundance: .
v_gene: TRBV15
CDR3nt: TGTGCCACCAGCAGGACAGTGCCCTCTGGAAACACCATATATTTT
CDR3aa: CATSRTVPSGNTIYF

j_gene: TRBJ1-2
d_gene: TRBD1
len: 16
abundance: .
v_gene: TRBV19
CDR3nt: TGTGCCAGTAGTATATCCCAGGGGGTAGGGATAAATGGCTACACCTTC
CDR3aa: CASSISQGVGINGYTF

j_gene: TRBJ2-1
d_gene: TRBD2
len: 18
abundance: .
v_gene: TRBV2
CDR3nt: TGTGCCAGCGCCCTGATGACTAGCGGGGGGTCAACCTACAATGAGCAGTTCTTC
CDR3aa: CASALMTSGGSTYNEQFF

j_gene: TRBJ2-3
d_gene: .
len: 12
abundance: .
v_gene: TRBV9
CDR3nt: TGTGCCAGCAGAGAGCTTACAGATACGCAGTATTTT
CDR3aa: CASRELTDTQYF

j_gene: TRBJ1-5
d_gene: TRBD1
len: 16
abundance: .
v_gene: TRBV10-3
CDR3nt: TGTGCCATCAGCGATGCTACAGGGGTACTGGGACAGCCCCAGCATTTT
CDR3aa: CAISDATGVLGQPQHF

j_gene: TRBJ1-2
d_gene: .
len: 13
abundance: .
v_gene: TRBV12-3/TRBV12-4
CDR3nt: TGTGCCAGCAGTCTACAGCTCAACTATGGCTACACCTTC
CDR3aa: CASSLQLNYGYTF

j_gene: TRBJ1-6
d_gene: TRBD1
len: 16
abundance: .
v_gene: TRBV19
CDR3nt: TGTGCCAGTAGTACCCAAACACCAGGGGGGTTGAAGGCCCTCCACTTT
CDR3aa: CASSTQTPGGLKALHF

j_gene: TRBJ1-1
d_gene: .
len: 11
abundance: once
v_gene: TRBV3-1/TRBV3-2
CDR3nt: TGTGCCAGCAGCCCGGGGACTGAAGCTTTCTTT
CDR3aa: CASSPGTEAFF

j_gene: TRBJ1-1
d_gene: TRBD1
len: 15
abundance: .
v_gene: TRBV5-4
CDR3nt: TGTGCCAGCAGCCTGGTTGGCAGGGGGTCCACTGAAGCTTTCTTT
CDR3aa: CASSLVGRGSTEAFF

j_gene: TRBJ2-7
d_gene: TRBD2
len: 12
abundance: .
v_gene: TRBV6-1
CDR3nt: TGTGCCAGCAGCTCGACTACTAGCGGAGAGTACTTC
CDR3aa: CASSSTTSGEYF

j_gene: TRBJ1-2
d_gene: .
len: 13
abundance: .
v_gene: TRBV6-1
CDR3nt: TGTGCCAGCAGGACCACAGGCCCCTATGGCTACACCTTC
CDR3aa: CASRTTGPYGYTF

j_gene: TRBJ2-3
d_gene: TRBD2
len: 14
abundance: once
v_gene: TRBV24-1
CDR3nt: TGTGCCATTAGCGGGGGGCTGCGCACAGATACGCAGTATTTT
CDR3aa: CAISGGLRTDTQYF

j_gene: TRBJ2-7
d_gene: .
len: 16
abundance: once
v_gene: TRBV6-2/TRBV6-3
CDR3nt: TGTGCCAGCACCCCCGACAGATACCATTACTCCTACGAGCAGTACTTC
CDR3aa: CASTPDRYHYSYEQYF

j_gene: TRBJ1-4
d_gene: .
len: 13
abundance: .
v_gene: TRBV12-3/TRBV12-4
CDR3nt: TGTGCCAGCAGTTATGTTAATAATGAAAAACTGTTTTTT
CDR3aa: CASSYVNNEKLFF

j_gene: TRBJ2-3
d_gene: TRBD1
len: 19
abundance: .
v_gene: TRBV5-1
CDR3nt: TGCGCCAGCAGCTTGTATGCCGTGACAGGGAGTGTGAGCACAGATACGCAGTATTTT
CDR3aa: CASSLYAVTGSVSTDTQYF